This T cell receptor beta chain appears in the sequencing data of a study of early T cells in non-severe SARS-CoV-2 infection. Study findings and constraints: Matches to VDJdb favored anti-spike CD8 responses and missed private and CD4 specificities.

The TCR library protocol was used to attach unique molecular identifiers. These identifiers were attached to individual cDNA molecules. One entry per CDR3 protein results from TCRdb running MiXCR on the 5' RACE reads. The table lists roughly 80,000 distinct CDR3 sequences, approximately 10% of them singletons, with 9.5% to 15% in the top ten. This clonotype was detected ten times or more. Its specificity is not known. Between the trimmed V and J ends, which lost 3 bases and 0 bases, there was a span of 14 bases. CDR1 MDHEN and CDR2 SYDVKM come from the germline V gene. This CDR3 region has 17 residues.

The sample was whole blood, taken at baseline. This receptor was obtained from an adult who was a healthcare worker with PCR-confirmed SARS-CoV-2 infection or an uninfected control (not recorded which). This sequence joins TRBV28 and TRBJ1-4; D is ambiguous. The CDR3 region is CASSFIAGLSTNEKLFF. CDR3 sequence (DNA): TGTGCCAGCAGTTTCATCGCTGGGCTTTCAACTAATGAAAAACTGTTTTTT.